The rows below give T cell receptor beta chains drawn from one sample of a study of blood T cell repertoires in COVID-19. The assay was immunoSEQ multiplex PCR, and TCRdb's table has in-frame clones only and misses some. The sample lists more than 200,000 clones, about 86% occurring once. The material sequenced was peripheral blood. These TCRs come from a middle-aged man with active or convalescent COVID-19. The CDR3 runs from the conserved cysteine through the conserved F or W. The D gene is left open where the match is weak. Not every row has a clone size; where given, it reads once, few, many or a size class.

CASSLARGRTEAFF	TGTGCCAGCAGCTTAGCGCGGGGGAGAACTGAAGCTTTCTTT	few	TRBV7-6	NA	14	TRBJ1-1
CASRNGQNTEAFF	TGTGCCAGCAGAAACGGACAGAACACTGAAGCTTTCTTT	NA	TRBV2	NA	13	TRBJ1-1
CASSYPVSYEQYF	TGTGCCAGCAGTTACCCAGTGTCCTACGAGCAGTACTTC	NA	TRBV6-2/TRBV6-3	NA	13	TRBJ2-7
CASSPGQGTNQETQYF	TGTGCCAGCAGCCCCGGACAGGGGACCAACCAAGAGACCCAGTACTTC	NA	TRBV28	TRBD1	16	TRBJ2-5
CASSQDRGQSYEQYF	TGTGCCAGCAGCCAAGATCGCGGACAGTCCTACGAGCAGTACTTC	NA	TRBV4-2	NA	15	TRBJ2-7
CASSPEGQAKNIQYF	TGTGCCAGCTCACCCGAGGGACAGGCCAAAAACATTCAGTACTTC	few	TRBV18	TRBD1	15	TRBJ2-4
CASSILDRQFNYGYTF	TGTGCCAGTAGTATTCTCGACAGACAATTCAACTATGGCTACACCTTC	NA	TRBV19	NA	16	TRBJ1-2
CASSVGSGLNTEAFF	TGTGCCAGCAGCGTAGGGTCGGGATTAAACACTGAAGCTTTCTTT	once	TRBV9	NA	15	TRBJ1-1
CASSFADRENGELFF	TGTGCCAGCAGCTTTGCGGACAGGGAAAACGGGGAGCTGTTTTTT	NA	TRBV7-3	TRBD1	15	TRBJ2-2
CAWTPGQGHSPLHF	TGTGCCTGGACCCCGGGACAGGGGCACTCACCCCTCCACTTT	few	TRBV30	TRBD1	14	TRBJ1-6
CSVEGDHRGYTF	TGCAGCGTTGAGGGAGACCATCGGGGCTACACCTTC	few	TRBV29-1	NA	12	TRBJ1-2
CASNTGGANQPQHF	TGTGCCAGTAACACAGGGGGCGCAAATCAGCCCCAGCATTTT	NA	TRBV2	TRBD1	14	TRBJ1-5
CASSQRWLLYGYTF	TGTGCCAGCAGCCAGCGATGGCTCCTATATGGCTACACCTTC	few	TRBV5-6	NA	14	TRBJ1-2
CASTYDPGGSSPLHF	TGTGCCAGCACCTATGACCCAGGGGGCAGCTCACCCCTCCACTTT	NA	TRBV2	TRBD1	15	TRBJ1-6
CASSYATSGGGRLHNEQFF	TGTGCCAGCAGTTACGCGACTAGCGGGGGCGGACGACTTCACAATGAGCAGTTCTTC	NA	TRBV6-2/TRBV6-3	TRBD2	19	TRBJ2-1
CAISESQTGTPEAFF	TGTGCCATCAGTGAGTCTCAGACAGGGACCCCAGAAGCTTTCTTT	NA	TRBV10-3	TRBD1	15	TRBJ1-1
CASSYSRGQPQHF	TGTGCCAGCAGTTACTCGAGAGGTCAGCCCCAGCATTTT	once	TRBV6-5	NA	13	TRBJ1-5
CASSMGLAGGLEQFF	TGTGCCAGTAGTATGGGACTAGCGGGAGGTCTAGAGCAGTTCTTC	many	TRBV19	TRBD2	15	TRBJ2-1
CAWSVPGTDTQYF	TGTGCCTGGAGTGTGCCGGGGACAGATACGCAGTATTTT	NA	TRBV30	NA	13	TRBJ2-3
CASSAWDGDYRTYEQYF	TGTGCCAGCAGCGCCTGGGATGGGGACTACCGAACCTACGAGCAGTACTTC	NA	TRBV7-2	TRBD2	17	TRBJ2-7
CAWNTEQGDTQYF	TGTGCCTGGAACACTGAACAGGGGGATACGCAGTATTTT	few	TRBV30	TRBD1	13	TRBJ2-3
CASRQTGGRETQYF	TGTGCCAGCAGACAGACAGGGGGCAGGGAGACCCAGTACTTC	NA	TRBV3-1/TRBV3-2	TRBD1	14	TRBJ2-5
CASSLQTNTEAFF	TGTGCCAGCAGTTTACAAACTAACACTGAAGCTTTCTTT	NA	TRBV12-3/TRBV12-4	NA	13	TRBJ1-1
CASSYGTGAGNTIYF	TGTGCCAGCAGCTACGGGACAGGGGCTGGAAACACCATATATTTT	NA	TRBV5-5	TRBD1	15	TRBJ1-3
CASRKATGGENQPQHF	TGTGCCAGCAGGAAAGCGACAGGGGGCGAAAATCAGCCCCAGCATTTT	NA	TRBV21-1	NA	16	TRBJ1-5